This T cell receptor (beta chain) came from a study of chemoradiotherapy in HPV16-positive cancers. Study-wide points: Candidate HPV-specific clones and E7-related TCR motifs grew in tumor during treatment. Better recurrence-free survival went with HPV-responsive T-cell expansion in HPV16-positive patients.

J was trimmed by 7 bases and V by 6 bases; bases with no gene match: 7. The CDR3 length is 14 residues. Germline assignment: CDR1 KGHSH and CDR2 LQKENI. Comments on this clone: Its specificity is unknown.

Clones were read by immunoSEQ multiplex PCR, and TCRdb kept only the in-frame ones, dropping some. The table has about 630 clones, around 83% seen once; the top ten hold roughly 8%. Sequencing was performed on tumor tissue, taken from a patient who underwent chemoradiotherapy. The genes are TRBV18 and TRBJ1-1, with 11 bases that match TRBD1. The sequence was collected from a human donor with HPV-associated anogenital cancer. The CDR3 nucleotides are TGTGCCAGCTCGCCGGGACAGGGGGTCAGTGAAGCTTTCTTT. It codes for CASSPGQGVSEAFF.